This paragraph reports one TCR beta chain. What it binds is not known. The sample belongs to a study of T cell responses to AZD1222 COVID-19 vaccine. The assay was immunoSEQ multiplex PCR, and TCRdb's table has in-frame clones only and misses some. The data contain around 140,000 clones, around 90% of them singletons. Study-wide findings and caveats: Only a handful of individuals given AZD1222 were seropositive at baseline. Mapped onto spike, vaccine-associated CD4 TCRs spanned it and were dominant at 160-218 and 743-854.

The material sequenced was peripheral blood, taken on day 0 of AZD1222 vaccination. The sequence derives from an adult in good health.

The DNA for the CDR3 is TGTGCCATCAGTGAGGCAGGAGCTAACTATGGCTACACCTTC. Encoded protein: CAISEAGANYGYTF. The gene calls are TRBV10-3 and TRBJ1-2; D remains unclear. The CDR3 runs 14 residues. Germline V CDR1 and CDR2: ENHRY, SYGVKD. V was pared by 2 bases and J by 0 bases, with 7 bases between.